The clone carrying this T cell receptor beta chain was recorded a few times. Its antigen remains unknown. Germline CDR1 reads DFQATT; CDR2 reads SNEGSKA (reference sequence). With 3 bases clipped from V and 8 bases from J, the junction kept 5 bases outside the gene matches. The CDR3 contains 14 residues. The data were taken from a study of blood T cells in healthy people across ages. General observations from the study: When set beside aged donors, long-lived donors presented more naive CD4+ cells and higher diversity.

A second PCR of 7 to 11 cycles used a sample-barcoded 5' primer and a J-beta primer mix. TCRdb independently ran MiXCR on the 5' RACE reads; one entry per CDR3 protein. The sample holds roughly 2 million distinct CDR3 sequences, roughly 49% seen once. The sequence derives from a woman aged 40 to 55 in good health. The chain uses TRBV20-1 and TRBJ1-4; TRBD1 agrees at 11 bases. The specimen was blood. This chain's CDR3 is CSARDRGLREKLFF. The CDR3, as DNA: TGCAGTGCTAGGGACAGGGGGCTTCGGGAAAAACTGTTTTTT.